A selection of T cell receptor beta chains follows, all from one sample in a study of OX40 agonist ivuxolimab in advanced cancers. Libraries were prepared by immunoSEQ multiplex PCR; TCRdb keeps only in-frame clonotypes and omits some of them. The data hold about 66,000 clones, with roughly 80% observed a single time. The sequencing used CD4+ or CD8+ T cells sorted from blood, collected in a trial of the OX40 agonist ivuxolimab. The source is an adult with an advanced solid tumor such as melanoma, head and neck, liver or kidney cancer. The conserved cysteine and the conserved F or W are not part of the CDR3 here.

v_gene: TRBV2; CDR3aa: ASSERNGKRQGIIGGFRNEQY
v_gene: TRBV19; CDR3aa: ASSMEHTGTGSYEQY
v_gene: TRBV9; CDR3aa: ASSVSDGRAGNTIY
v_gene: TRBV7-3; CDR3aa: ASSLTGAWDTQY
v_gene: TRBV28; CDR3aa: ASRVPGQTNEKLF
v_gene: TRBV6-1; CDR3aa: ASSTPGQGVYEQY
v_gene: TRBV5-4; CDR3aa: ASSLARTGNTGELF
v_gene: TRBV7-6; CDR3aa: ASSLTGTEAF
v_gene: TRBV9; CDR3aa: ASSSGQPPRANEKLF
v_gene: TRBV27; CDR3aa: ASSWRDGRTDTQY
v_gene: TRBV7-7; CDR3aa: ASSLVGGRQETQY
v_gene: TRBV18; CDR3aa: ASSPSRSGNTIY
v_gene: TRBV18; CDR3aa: ASSPGQANLGWEQF
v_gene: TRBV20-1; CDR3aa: SAPPGDTQY
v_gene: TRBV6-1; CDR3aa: AGGGQIETQY
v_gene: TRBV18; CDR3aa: ASSPNLGQVNEKLF
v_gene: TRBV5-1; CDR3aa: ASSSGLAGKQEVTDTQY
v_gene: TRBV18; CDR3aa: ASSSGQAHGYT
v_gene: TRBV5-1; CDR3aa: ASSQDPHRETQY
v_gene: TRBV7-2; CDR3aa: ASSWPGSAQY
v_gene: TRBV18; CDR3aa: ASSQRWVDGNTIY
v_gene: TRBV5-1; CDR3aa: ASSLEGRGTDTQY
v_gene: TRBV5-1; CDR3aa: ASSPTGQGIYEQY
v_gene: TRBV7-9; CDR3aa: ASSPRALAGGTDTQY